This is a list of T cell receptor beta chains from one sample in a study of T cells in Graves' hyperthyroidism and ophthalmopathy. TCRdb re-called the multiplex PCR reads with MiXCR, one entry per CDR3 protein. The repertoire holds around 99,000 distinct CDR3 sequences, 15% to 20% seen once, with 35% to 45% in the top ten. Sequencing was performed on blood. The source is a woman in her fifties or sixties with Graves' hyperthyroidism. Each CDR3 is given with its conserved first and last residue. Fields, in order: D gene, CDR3 length, V gene, clone size, J gene, CDR3 protein, CDR3 DNA. D genes are given only for firm matches. The listing skips clone size in some rows; elsewhere it reads once, few, many or a size class.

>-|17|TRBV20-1|many|TRBJ2-7
CSAAGRRGPAGGSEQYF
TGCAGTGCCGCGGGCCGGAGGGGTCCCGCCGGGGGAAGCGAGCAGTACTTC
>TRBD1|19|TRBV20-1|many|TRBJ1-1
CSASLPTRGTGGSDTEAFF
TGCAGTGCTAGCCTTCCTACCCGGGGGACAGGGGGGTCTGACACTGAAGCTTTCTTT
>-|16|TRBV7-3|-|TRBJ2-2
CASSLSPGGLTGELFF
TGTGCCAGCAGCTTAAGTCCCGGTGGCCTCACCGGGGAGCTGTTTTTT
>TRBD2|13|TRBV20-1|many|TRBJ2-4
CSASPAGVNIQYF
TGCAGTGCTAGTCCCGCGGGGGTGAACATTCAGTACTTC
>TRBD2|16|TRBV7-2|-|TRBJ2-3
CASSTSGTSGTDTQYF
TGTGCCAGCAGCACCTCCGGGACTAGCGGGACAGATACGCAGTATTTT
>TRBD1|14|TRBV18|many|TRBJ1-5
CASSPLEGAKPQHF
TGTGCCAGCTCACCGCTTGAGGGGGCGAAGCCCCAGCATTTT
>-|14|TRBV29-1|few|TRBJ1-2
CSDIDQFDVGGYTF
TGCAGCGACATAGACCAGTTCGACGTAGGTGGCTACACCTTC
>-|13|TRBV5-4|few|TRBJ2-1
CANNSGQTNEQFF
TGTGCCAACAACTCGGGGCAAACCAATGAGCAGTTCTTC
>-|13|TRBV2|many|TRBJ1-4
CASSTTAVFKLFF
TGTGCCAGCAGTACGACAGCCGTGTTTAAACTGTTTTTT
>TRBD2|17|TRBV7-3|-|TRBJ2-3
CASSSGLAEPSTDTQYF
TGTGCCAGCAGCTCCGGACTAGCGGAGCCCTCCACAGATACGCAGTATTTT
>TRBD2|16|TRBV5-1|many|TRBJ2-1
CASSLGLAVSYNEQFF
TGCGCCAGCAGCCTGGGACTAGCGGTCTCCTACAATGAGCAGTTCTTC
>-|15|TRBV2|few|TRBJ2-3
CASSVRGGGGDTQYF
TGTGCCAGCAGTGTGAGAGGAGGGGGTGGAGATACGCAGTATTTT
>-|14|TRBV28|many|TRBJ2-1
CASSSGRQYNEQFF
TGTGCCAGCAGTTCCGGCCGGCAGTACAATGAGCAGTTCTTC
>-|12|TRBV5-8|few|TRBJ2-5
CASSLDLETQYF
TGTGCCAGCAGCTTGGATTTAGAGACCCAGTACTTC
>TRBD2|15|TRBV6-6|many|TRBJ2-3
CASSYGSGRWDTQYF
TGTGCCAGCAGTTACGGTAGCGGGAGGTGGGATACGCAGTATTTT
>-|14|TRBV18|-|TRBJ2-5
CASSPPAGQETQYF
TGTGCCAGCTCACCACCGGCCGGGCAAGAGACCCAGTACTTC
>-|12|TRBV5-1|-|TRBJ2-3
CASSTPTDTQYF
TGCGCCAGCAGCACTCCCACAGATACGCAGTATTTT
>-|14|TRBV24-1|many|TRBJ2-1
CATSDRDRMGEQFF
TGTGCCACCAGTGACAGGGACCGAATGGGTGAGCAGTTCTTC
>-|12|TRBV6-1|-|TRBJ1-4
CASSGLGGKLFF
TGTGCCAGCTCAGGGCTTGGCGGAAAACTGTTTTTT
>-|12|TRBV28|-|TRBJ1-1
CASSPDTTEAFF
TGTGCCAGCAGTCCTGACACCACTGAAGCTTTCTTT
>-|18|TRBV19|-|TRBJ2-3
CASSSIKGRNRITDTQYF
TGTGCCAGTAGTAGTATTAAGGGGCGGAACCGGATCACAGATACGCAGTATTTT
>-|16|TRBV6-1|many|TRBJ2-2
CASNLARGVGTGELFF
TGTGCCAGCAACCTCGCCAGGGGGGTGGGCACCGGGGAGCTGTTTTTT
>-|12|TRBV20-1|-|TRBJ2-3
CSARGSTDTQYF
TGCAGTGCTAGGGGTAGCACAGATACGCAGTATTTT
>-|14|TRBV18|many|TRBJ1-3
CASSPRAPRNTIYF
TGTGCCAGCTCACCTCGAGCCCCGCGCAACACCATATATTTT
>-|16|TRBV7-8|many|TRBJ1-5
CASSLEGGVRNQPQHF
TGTGCCAGCAGCTTAGAGGGGGGAGTTCGCAATCAGCCCCAGCATTTT
>TRBD2|14|TRBV28|many|TRBJ2-4
CASSLPGLANIQYF
TGTGCCAGCAGTTTACCTGGACTAGCGAACATTCAGTACTTC
>-|16|TRBV6-1|many|TRBJ2-3
CASSPGEVGAVGTQYF
TGTGCCAGCAGTCCAGGGGAGGTTGGAGCGGTGGGTACGCAGTATTTT
>-|14|TRBV9|many|TRBJ1-5
CASSVTSAGQPQHF
TGTGCCAGCAGCGTAACTTCGGCGGGTCAGCCCCAGCATTTT
>TRBD1|17|TRBV18|few|TRBJ2-1
CASSPLVGTVLHNEQFF
TGTGCCAGCTCACCCCTCGTCGGGACAGTCCTGCACAATGAGCAGTTCTTC
>TRBD1|17|TRBV5-1|many|TRBJ2-1
CASSLASSTGVFNEQFF
TGCGCCAGCAGCTTGGCCTCGTCGACAGGGGTGTTCAATGAGCAGTTCTTC
>-|14|TRBV27|-|TRBJ2-7
CASSWGGTSYEQYF
TGTGCCAGCAGTTGGGGCGGGACCTCCTACGAGCAGTACTTC
>-|13|TRBV28|many|TRBJ2-1
CASSRLQGHEQFF
TGTGCCAGCAGCCGCCTCCAGGGGCATGAGCAGTTCTTC
>TRBD2|15|TRBV3-1|many|TRBJ2-1
CASSQDLAGDNEQFF
TGTGCCAGCAGCCAAGATCTAGCGGGAGACAATGAGCAGTTCTTC
>TRBD1|13|TRBV2|many|TRBJ1-1
CASRTGAGAEAFF
TGTGCCAGCAGGACAGGGGCCGGGGCTGAAGCTTTCTTT
>-|11|TRBV29-1|few|TRBJ2-1
CSVDPYNEQFF
TGCAGCGTTGATCCGTACAATGAGCAGTTCTTC
>TRBD2|14|TRBV28|-|TRBJ2-5
CASSLYSGAETQYF
TGTGCCAGCAGTTTATACAGCGGGGCAGAGACCCAGTACTTC
>-|15|TRBV5-1|many|TRBJ1-3
CASSLVQAPGNTIYF
TGCGCCAGCAGCTTGGTACAGGCCCCTGGAAACACCATATATTTT
>TRBD1|17|TRBV4-1|many|TRBJ2-7
CASSLAFGRTGSYEQYF
TGCGCCAGCAGCCTCGCCTTCGGCCGGACAGGGAGCTACGAGCAGTACTTC
>-|14|TRBV28|many|TRBJ1-1
CASTLSGAGTFSFF
TGTGCCAGCACCCTATCTGGGGCCGGGACCTTTTCTTTCTTT
>-|12|TRBV18|many|TRBJ2-3
CASSGSTDTQYF
TGTGCCAGCTCCGGGAGCACAGATACGCAGTATTTT
>TRBD2|14|TRBV10-2|many|TRBJ2-1
CASRPAGGLNEQFF
TGCGCCAGCAGGCCAGCGGGAGGGTTAAATGAGCAGTTCTTC
>TRBD2|17|TRBV5-1|few|TRBJ2-1
CASSLGPSGSSYNEQFF
TGCGCCAGCAGCCTCGGACCTAGCGGGAGTTCCTACAATGAGCAGTTCTTC
>-|13|TRBV2|many|TRBJ1-6
CASSEVANSPLHF
TGTGCCAGCAGTGAAGTCGCCAATTCACCCCTCCACTTT
>TRBD1|16|TRBV18|-|TRBJ1-2
CASSPALQGRIYGYTF
TGTGCCAGCTCCCCCGCGCTACAGGGGCGAATCTATGGCTACACCTTC
>TRBD2|15|TRBV29-1|many|TRBJ2-1
CSVDAGLAGGNEQFF
TGCAGCGTTGATGCTGGACTAGCGGGAGGCAATGAGCAGTTCTTC
>TRBD1|16|TRBV6-5|many|TRBJ2-3
CASSYSAGTGADTQYF
TGTGCCAGCAGTTACTCCGCCGGGACAGGGGCCGATACGCAGTATTTT
>-|11|TRBV2|many|TRBJ1-1
CASRLNTEAFF
TGTGCCAGCAGGTTGAACACTGAAGCTTTCTTT
>-|16|TRBV6-1|many|TRBJ2-1
CASSEGSSDVYNEQFF
TGTGCCAGCAGTGAGGGTTCTAGCGACGTTTACAATGAGCAGTTCTTC
>TRBD2|12|TRBV20-1|-|TRBJ2-1
CSARLAGYEQFF
TGCAGTGCTAGGCTAGCGGGATATGAGCAGTTCTTC
>-|14|TRBV2|-|TRBJ2-2
CASSGLRDTGELFF
TGTGCCAGCAGTGGTTTGCGGGACACCGGGGAGCTGTTTTTT
>-|13|TRBV5-8|many|TRBJ1-2
CASSWVSNYGYTF
TGTGCCAGCAGCTGGGTGTCTAACTATGGCTACACCTTC
>TRBD2|12|TRBV19|few|TRBJ2-1
CASSIPGLASFF
TGTGCCAGTAGTATACCGGGACTAGCTTCGTTCTTC